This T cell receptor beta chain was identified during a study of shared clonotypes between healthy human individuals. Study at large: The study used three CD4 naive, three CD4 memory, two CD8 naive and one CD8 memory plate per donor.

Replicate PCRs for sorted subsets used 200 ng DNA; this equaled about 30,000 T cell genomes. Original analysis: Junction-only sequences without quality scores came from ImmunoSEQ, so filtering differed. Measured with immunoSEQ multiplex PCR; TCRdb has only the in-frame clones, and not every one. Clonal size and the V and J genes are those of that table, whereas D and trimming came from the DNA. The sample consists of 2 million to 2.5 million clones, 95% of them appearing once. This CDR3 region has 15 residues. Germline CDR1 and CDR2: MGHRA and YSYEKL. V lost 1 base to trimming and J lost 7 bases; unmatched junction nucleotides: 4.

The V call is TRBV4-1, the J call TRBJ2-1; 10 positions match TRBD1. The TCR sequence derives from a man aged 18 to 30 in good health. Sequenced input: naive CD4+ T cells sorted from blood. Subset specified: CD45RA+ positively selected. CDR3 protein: CASSQGQGAWNEQFF. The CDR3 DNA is TGCGCCAGCAGCCAAGGACAGGGGGCTTGGAATGAGCAGTTCTTC.